The 29 T cell receptor beta chains listed next were all sequenced from one sample in a study of OX40 agonist ivuxolimab in advanced cancers. Sequencing was performed with immunoSEQ multiplex PCR; in TCRdb, only in-frame clones are kept and a portion is missing. The table lists 90,000 to 100,000 clones, 75% to 90% of them singletons. The material was CD4+ or CD8+ T cells sorted from blood, obtained in a trial of the OX40 agonist ivuxolimab. Receptors were obtained from an adult with an advanced solid tumor such as melanoma, head and neck, liver or kidney cancer.

V is TRBV27 and J is TRBJ2-5, with D possibly TRBD2 on 6 matching bases. Germline V gene sequence: CDR1 MNHEY, CDR2 SMNVEV (reference sequence). Trimming cost V 6 bases and J 4 bases, with 21 bases left between them. CDR3 size: 16 residues. The CDR3 DNA reads as TGTGCCAGCAGGGTAGGCGGGACTTCGGGGCTAGAGACCCAGTACTTC. Its translation is CASRVGGTSGLETQYF.

This clone has a handful of counts. The rearrangement links TRBV28 to TRBJ1-5, with a tentative D call TRBD1 (6 bases). The CDR3 has 15 residues. V lost 7 bases and J lost 2, with 15 bases in between. Looked up from germline, CDR1 is MDHEN and CDR2 is SYDVKM. The chain's CDR3 is CASIGQGRGNQPQHF. The CDR3 bases are TGTGCCAGCATCGGTCAGGGGAGAGGCAATCAGCCCCAGCATTTT.

The J gene is TRBJ2-7, the V gene TRBV2; no reliable D call. The CDR3 contains 14 residues. Germline values: CDR1 SNHLY, CDR2 FYNNEI. V gave up 6 bases and J gave up 3 bases, with 15 bases separating them. This CDR3 is CASRSVGRVYEQYF. In nucleotides, the CDR3 is TGTGCCAGCAGGAGTGTCGGTCGGGTCTACGAGCAGTACTTC.

The chain carries TRBV4-3 and TRBJ1-1; D is perhaps TRBD1 (6 bases). The CDR3 spans 14 residues. V lost 1 base, J lost 5 bases, and 11 bases lay in between. Germline V gene sequence: CDR1 LGHNA, CDR2 YSLEER. The CDR3 reads CASSQGPRGTEAFF. DNA of the CDR3: TGCGCCAGCAGCCAAGGTCCTAGGGGGACTGAAGCTTTCTTT.

The chain joins TRBV4-3 to TRBJ1-1; D is undetermined. The CDR3 loop spans 16 amino acids. Looked up from germline, CDR1 is LGHNA and CDR2 is YSLEER. V lost 0 bases, J lost 1 base, and 12 bases lay in between. DNA for the CDR3: TGCGCCAGCAGCCAAGATCCGGGTTCCCCGAACACTGAAGCTTTCTTT. Translated, it gives CASSQDPGSPNTEAFF.

The genes are TRBV7-2 and TRBJ1-5, with D uncertain. Trimming took off 1 base at V and 6 bases at J, with 10 bases between the two ends. The CDR3 spans 14 residues. Germline V CDR1 and CDR2: SGHTA, FQGNSA. CDR3 nucleotide sequence: TGTGCCAGCAGCTTAGAAGGGTTGGGTCAGCCCCAGCATTTT. This translates into CASSLEGLGQPQHF.

The chain joins TRBV30 to TRBJ1-6, with unresolved D. Trimming removed 1 base at V and 7 bases at J, with 5 bases between. This CDR3 is built from 12 residues. Germline V gene sequence: CDR1 GTSNPN, CDR2 SVGIG (reference sequence). This CDR3 is CAWSGVNSPLHF. In DNA, the CDR3 is TGTGCCTGGAGTGGGGTGAATTCACCCCTCCACTTT.

The chain combines TRBV7-2 with TRBJ2-5; a weak D match, TRBD2 (6 bases). The V end was cut by 3 bases, the J end by 9 bases, with 8 bases between. The V gene's germline CDR1 is SGHTA and CDR2 FQGNSA. This CDR3 is 11 amino acids long. The CDR3 here is CASSLPGAQYF. DNA for the CDR3: TGTGCCAGCAGCTTGCCGGGGGCCCAGTACTTC.

This chain links TRBV7-9 with TRBJ1-4; 7 nucleotides line up with TRBD1. This CDR3 has 16 residues. J lost 0 bases, V lost 6 bases, and 7 bases had no gene match. CDR1 and CDR2 from the germline V gene are SEHNR and FQNEAQ (reference sequence). Here the CDR3 DNA reads TGTGCCAGCAGTTCCGGGCAGGGGGCAACTAATGAAAAACTGTTTTTT. It yields the protein CASSSGQGATNEKLFF.

The table lists this clone with a count of one. The chain couples TRBV5-4 to TRBJ1-2; 7 bases map to TRBD1. With V trimmed by 1 base and J by 12 bases, 12 bases remained unmatched. The CDR3 loop spans 14 amino acids. Germline V CDR1 and CDR2: SGHNT, YYREEE (reference sequence). The chain's CDR3 is CASSLRGQTQRHTF. The CDR3, as DNA: TGTGCCAGCAGCTTGCGGGGACAGACCCAACGCCACACCTTC.

The rearrangement links TRBV28 to TRBJ2-2; D uncertain. The V gene's germline CDR1 is MDHEN and CDR2 SYDVKM. V was pared by 3 bases and J by 2 bases, with 4 bases between. There are 13 residues in the CDR3. In DNA form, the CDR3 reads TGTGCCAGCAGTTTCTCAAACACCGGGGAGCTGTTTTTT. Translated, it gives CASSFSNTGELFF.

The rearrangement links TRBV5-1 to TRBJ2-3, with D unclear. The CDR3 length is 15 residues. Deletions cut 0 bases from V and 0 bases from J, with 8 bases between. Germline lookup yields CDR1 SGHRS and CDR2 YFSETQ. The CDR3 DNA sequence: TGCGCCAGCAGCTTGGGACTCCGTAGCACAGATACGCAGTATTTT. Amino acid sequence: CASSLGLRSTDTQYF.

The J gene is TRBJ2-3, the V gene TRBV15; TRBD2 aligns across 12 bases. Per the germline V gene, CDR1 is LNHNV and CDR2 is YYDKDF (reference sequence). The length of the CDR3 is 16 residues. Unmatched junction bases numbered 4, after V lost 5 bases and J lost 1 base. The CDR3 protein is CATSARLAGGTDTQYF. Written as DNA, the CDR3 is TGTGCCACCAGCGCCCGACTAGCGGGGGGCACAGATACGCAGTATTTT.

A few counts support this clone. The rearrangement joins TRBV7-9 to TRBJ1-5; D possibly corresponds to TRBD1 (6 bases). Germline V gives CDR1 SEHNR, CDR2 FQNEAQ (reference sequence). CDR3 size: 13 residues. V dropped 10 bases and J dropped 9 bases, with 19 bases sitting between them. The CDR3 sequence: CATSAGGRLPQHF. For the CDR3, the DNA is TGTGCCACTTCCGCCGGGGGCCGGTTGCCCCAGCATTTT.

V gene TRBV6-4 combines with J gene TRBJ1-2; tentatively, D is TRBD1 (5 bases). V gave up 0 bases and J gave up 7 bases, with 18 bases separating them. Germline V gene sequence: CDR1 MRHNA, CDR2 SNTAGT. This CDR3 comprises 16 residues. This CDR3 reads CASSDSGGTEEVGYTF. Written as DNA, the CDR3 is TGTGCCAGCAGTGACTCGGGCGGGACCGAGGAGGTTGGCTACACCTTC.

The chain recombines TRBV6-5 with TRBJ1-5; TRBD1 might be the D (5 bases). V was shortened by 0 bases and J by 5 bases, with 14 bases between the two germline ends. This CDR3 is 16 amino acids long. Looked up from germline, CDR1 is MNHEY and CDR2 is SVGAGI. The CDR3 region has the DNA TGTGCCAGCAGTTACTCGGGCCAGGGTGGGGATCAGCCCCAGCATTTT. Its translation is CASSYSGQGGDQPQHF.

This clone was recorded only once. V is TRBV5-1 and J is TRBJ2-5, with D possibly TRBD2 on 5 matching bases. Trimming removed 2 bases at V and 4 bases at J, with 12 bases between. The germline CDR1 and CDR2 sequences are SGHRS and YFSETQ. The CDR3 spans 14 residues. The CDR3 sequence is CASSFGPAGETQYF. CDR3 nucleotide sequence: TGCGCCAGCAGCTTCGGGCCTGCGGGAGAGACCCAGTACTTC.

The chain carries TRBV11-3 and TRBJ2-1, with 9 bases fitting TRBD1. Germline CDR1 is SGHNT and CDR2 is YENEEA. V trimming: 1 base; J trimming: 5 bases; junction bases outside the gene matches: 3. The CDR3 totals 15 residues. The CDR3 loop reads CASSLGTGDDNEQFF. The DNA for the CDR3 is TGTGCCAGCAGCTTAGGGACAGGGGACGACAATGAGCAGTTCTTC.

J is TRBJ1-5 and V is TRBV2; 7 positions agree with TRBD1. The CDR3 runs to 15 residues. The V gene's germline CDR1 is SNHLY and CDR2 FYNNEI. The ends lost 9 bases at V and 0 bases at J; junction bases unmatched: 8. In DNA, the CDR3 is TGTGCCAGTTTTGACAGGGAGGGTAGCAATCAGCCCCAGCATTTT. Its translation is CASFDREGSNQPQHF.

V usage is TRBV5-6 and J usage is TRBJ1-6; D is uncertain. Germline values: CDR1 SGHDT, CDR2 YYEEEE. V was trimmed by 4 bases and J by 9 bases, leaving 14 bases between them. This CDR3 is built from 14 residues. The CDR3: CASSLDGPSSPLHF. CDR3 DNA: TGTGCCAGCAGCCTAGACGGGCCGAGTTCACCCCTCCACTTT.

This rearrangement joins TRBV4-3 to TRBJ2-3; D remains unclear. The CDR3 sequence is 17 residues long. V was cut by 0 bases and J by 0 bases, with 13 bases left in between. Per the germline V gene, CDR1 is LGHNA and CDR2 is YSLEER. For the CDR3, the DNA is TGCGCCAGCAGCCAAGAGTTTCGGGTTTGGAGCACAGATACGCAGTATTTT. Encoded protein: CASSQEFRVWSTDTQYF.

The J gene is TRBJ1-4, the V gene TRBV6-6; D not resolved. The CDR3 extends over 14 amino acids. V dropped 1 base and J dropped 8 bases, with 11 bases sitting between them. The germline V gene encodes CDR1 MNHNY and CDR2 SVGAGI (reference sequence). CDR3 nucleotides: TGTGCCAGCAGTTACTTTCCAGCTCTGGAAAAACTGTTTTTT. Translation: CASSYFPALEKLFF.

The table lists this clone with a count of one. The chain combines TRBV5-1 with TRBJ2-7, with a tentative D call TRBD1 (5 bases). The V and J ends lost 6 bases and 5 bases respectively, with 12 bases between them. This CDR3 is 12 amino acids long. CDR1 and CDR2 (germline): SGHRS, YFSETQ. The CDR3 spells CASNKGKDEQYF. The CDR3 DNA reads TGCGCCAGCAATAAGGGGAAGGACGAGCAGTACTTC.

This rearrangement joins TRBV4-1 to TRBJ1-5; D not certain. The CDR3 runs to 15 residues. CDR1 MGHRA and CDR2 YSYEKL come from the germline V gene. Deletions cut 3 bases from V and 1 base from J, with 10 bases between. In nucleotides, the CDR3 is TGCGCCAGCAGCCAGAGAGGTTGGAGCAATCAGCCCCAGCATTTT. Protein product: CASSQRGWSNQPQHF.

The chain has TRBV7-2 and TRBJ2-7; 7 nucleotides line up with TRBD1. Germline V gene sequence: CDR1 SGHTA, CDR2 FQGNSA. V was clipped by 5 bases and J by 6 bases; unmatched bases: 7. The CDR3 covers 13 residues. The chain's CDR3 is CASSLDREREQYF. In nucleotides, the CDR3 is TGTGCCAGCAGCCTAGACAGGGAGCGCGAGCAGTACTTC.

CDR3 nucleotide sequence: TGTGCCAGCAGTTACGAGACTAGCGGGAGGTACAATGAGCAGTTCTTC. Translating gives CASSYETSGRYNEQFF. The chain couples TRBV27 to TRBJ2-1; 13 bases line up with TRBD2. This CDR3 comprises 16 residues. CDR1 is MNHEY and CDR2 is SMNVEV in the germline V gene (reference sequence). V lost 4 bases and J lost 4; bases outside the gene matches: 4.

CDR3 in DNA: TGTGCCAGCAGCTCGGACAGGGGTAATCAGCCCCAGCATTTT. Translating it yields CASSSDRGNQPQHF. The chain has TRBV5-6 and TRBJ1-5; TRBD1 agrees at 9 bases. The germline gives CDR1 SGHDT, CDR2 YYEEEE. The ends lost 3 bases at V and 4 bases at J; junction bases unmatched: 2. The CDR3 loop spans 14 amino acids.

This rearrangement joins TRBV4-2 to TRBJ1-1; D perhaps matches TRBD1 (5 bases). This CDR3 spans 17 amino acids. V was shortened by 4 bases and J by 4 bases, with 22 bases between the two germline ends. Germline V CDR1 and CDR2: LGHNA, YNFKEQ. The CDR3 nucleotides are TGTGCCAGCAGCCCGAGACGAGACAGCGGCACGGGCACTGAAGCTTTCTTT. Residues: CASSPRRDSGTGTEAFF.

This chain connects TRBV10-3 to TRBJ2-1; weak D call: TRBD2 (6 bases). V was pared by 5 bases and J by 6 bases, with 26 bases between. Germline CDR1 ENHRY, CDR2 SYGVKD. This CDR3 comprises 18 residues. The CDR3 bases are TGTGCCATCAGTCCATTCCTTGGGGCGGGAAGTCAACGCAATGAGCAGTTCTTC. Amino acids: CAISPFLGAGSQRNEQFF.